This T cell receptor (beta chain) was observed in a study of early T cells in non-severe SARS-CoV-2 infection (dated by TCRdb to the early 2020s). Turning to the overall study: Bulk RNA from unsorted whole blood was used for TCR sequencing, so alpha and beta chains could not be paired. Results the study describes overall, beyond this receptor: VDJdb matching was skewed toward anti-spike CD8 responses, so virus-specific expansions were likely underestimated and private and CD4 specificities were missed.

Library construction relied on 5' RACE. Sequencer: NextSeq 500. The TCR library protocol attached unique molecular identifiers to individual cDNA molecules to correct for sequencing error and PCR bias. Sequencing covered both TCR alpha and beta chains, and within each sample the abundances of alpha and beta sequences were tightly co-correlated. The original methods were these. V gene, J gene and CDR3 annotation of TCR sequences was performed with Decombinator V4. Expanded TCRs were defined as changing significantly between any two time points under a Poisson model with p below 0.0001. Abundances of TCRs were expressed as counts per million after normalisation to the total number of TCRs sequenced in each sample. TRAV1-2 paired with TRAJ12, TRAJ20 or TRAJ33 defined MAIT TCRs, while TRAV10 paired with TRAJ18 defined iNKT TCRs. VDJdb, accessed 1 November 2021, was searched for CMV, EBV and SARS-CoV-2 annotated TCRs, with TCRs annotated for multiple antigens excluded. TCRdb handled the public reads itself, with Q25 trimming in fastp and clone calling in MiXCR, and kept productive beta chains. Every entry covers one CDR3 protein and lists the most common genes and DNA from its rows. The V and J calls and clone size are TCRdb's, not the authors'. Counted in this sample were tens of thousands of distinct CDR3 sequences; under 5.5% of them appeared once. Jointly, the top ten make up roughly 7.7% of the sample.

Set within a cohort of healthcare workers in London, UK, this nested case-control study involved weekly PCR testing of nasopharyngeal swabs along with blood sampling. Healthcare workers were recruited between 23 and 31 March 2020, during the week of the UK lockdown, and were followed weekly for up to about 15 weeks. Measured from the cysteine to the phenylalanine, the CDR3 is 14 residues long. Solely the CDR3 DNA is kept, with 42 bases framed from the first base. Trimming takes 3 bases from V and 7 bases from J, and the germline ends sit 12 bases apart. This clonotype was observed many times. Its antigen is unknown. No base quality values were provided; no much bigger clone lies one nucleotide off.

The chain couples TRBV12-3 or TRBV12-4 to TRBJ2-2; TRBD1 is a weak D gene call, 5 bases matching. Input material: whole blood. This TCR came from an adult who was a healthcare worker with PCR-confirmed SARS-CoV-2 infection or an uninfected control (not recorded which). CDR3 sequence: CASSLQGKGGELFF. In nucleotides, the sequence is TGTGCCAGCAGTTTGCAGGGAAAAGGCGGGGAGCTGTTTTTT.